Listed below are T cell receptor beta chains from one sample, sequenced in a study of cytomegalovirus exposure and HLA in healthy donors. Profiling relied on immunoSEQ multiplex PCR, and the TCRdb table lists in-frame clones only, not all of them. The sample has around 60,000 clones, 85% to 95% seen once. Sequences were obtained from PBMCs. The receptors come from a woman between 18 and 29 years old in good health and CMV-seropositive. Both conserved end residues are part of each CDR3. Each record gives: J gene, D gene, clone size, V gene, CDR3 DNA, CDR3 protein. A D gene is named only where the DNA matches it firmly. Rows give clone size only sometimes, using once, few, many, or a class for an expanded clone.

j_gene: TRBJ2-1; d_gene: NA; abundance: NA; v_gene: TRBV15; CDR3nt: TGTGCCACCAGCAGAGATGGGGGCGGCTCGAGGTCCTACAATGAGCAGTTCTTC; CDR3aa: CATSRDGGGSRSYNEQFF
j_gene: TRBJ1-2; d_gene: TRBD1; abundance: NA; v_gene: TRBV30; CDR3nt: TGTGCCTGGAGTGTACCACCGGGACAGGGGGTACGAGTATTATATGGCTACACCTTC; CDR3aa: CAWSVPPGQGVRVLYGYTF
j_gene: TRBJ1-3; d_gene: TRBD1; abundance: NA; v_gene: TRBV7-9; CDR3nt: TGTGCCAGTACCGGGACAGGGGACTCTGGAAACACCATATATTTT; CDR3aa: CASTGTGDSGNTIYF
j_gene: TRBJ2-1; d_gene: TRBD1; abundance: NA; v_gene: TRBV28; CDR3nt: TGTGCCAGCAGAAAATCCGGGACAGTACTAAATGAGCAGTTCTTC; CDR3aa: CASRKSGTVLNEQFF
j_gene: TRBJ1-2; d_gene: NA; abundance: NA; v_gene: TRBV28; CDR3nt: TGTGCCAGCAGTTTAAGGGGGTATGGCTACACCTTC; CDR3aa: CASSLRGYGYTF
j_gene: TRBJ2-7; d_gene: TRBD1; abundance: NA; v_gene: TRBV27; CDR3nt: TGTGCCACTACAGGGGGATCGGCCTACGAGCAGTACTTC; CDR3aa: CATTGGSAYEQYF
j_gene: TRBJ2-7; d_gene: NA; abundance: few; v_gene: TRBV30; CDR3nt: TGTGCCTGGAGTGTACAGGGCGGGGGTTACGAGCAGTACTTC; CDR3aa: CAWSVQGGGYEQYF
j_gene: TRBJ1-5; d_gene: TRBD1; abundance: NA; v_gene: TRBV6-5; CDR3nt: TGTGCCAGCAAGATACAGGGGAATCAGCCCCAGCATTTT; CDR3aa: CASKIQGNQPQHF
j_gene: TRBJ2-7; d_gene: TRBD1; abundance: NA; v_gene: TRBV29-1; CDR3nt: TGCAGCGCCGGGGCAGGGGGCCATGCCTACGAGCAGTACTTC; CDR3aa: CSAGAGGHAYEQYF
j_gene: TRBJ1-6; d_gene: TRBD1; abundance: NA; v_gene: TRBV7-9; CDR3nt: TGTGCCAGCAGCGCTCAGGCGGGACAGGGGCCCCTCCACTTT; CDR3aa: CASSAQAGQGPLHF
j_gene: TRBJ1-2; d_gene: TRBD1; abundance: NA; v_gene: TRBV28; CDR3nt: TGTGCCAGCAGGCCCCCAAACAGGGGGCGAGATGGCTACACCTTC; CDR3aa: CASRPPNRGRDGYTF
j_gene: TRBJ2-3; d_gene: NA; abundance: NA; v_gene: TRBV7-9; CDR3nt: TGTGCCAGCAGCCAAGTCGGGATCCCGGTATACTCTAGCACAGATACGCAGTATTTT; CDR3aa: CASSQVGIPVYSSTDTQYF
j_gene: TRBJ2-7; d_gene: TRBD1; abundance: NA; v_gene: TRBV10-2; CDR3nt: TGCGCCAGCAGGGATCGACAGGGATTCTACGAGCAGTACTTC; CDR3aa: CASRDRQGFYEQYF
j_gene: TRBJ1-3; d_gene: NA; abundance: NA; v_gene: TRBV14; CDR3nt: TGTGCCAGCAGCCCCAGGGACTTTTTTATCTCTGGAAACACCATATATTTT; CDR3aa: CASSPRDFFISGNTIYF
j_gene: TRBJ2-7; d_gene: NA; abundance: NA; v_gene: TRBV4-1; CDR3nt: TGCGCCAGCAGCCAAGTAGGGGGGGAAACCTACGAGCAGTACTTC; CDR3aa: CASSQVGGETYEQYF
j_gene: TRBJ2-2; d_gene: TRBD2; abundance: NA; v_gene: TRBV7-3; CDR3nt: TGTGCCAGCAGCTTTGGTCTAGCGGGAGGGCCGAACACCGGGGAGCTGTTTTTT; CDR3aa: CASSFGLAGGPNTGELFF
j_gene: TRBJ2-2; d_gene: NA; abundance: NA; v_gene: TRBV5-1; CDR3nt: TGCGCCAGCAGCTTGGCTCTGGCCACCGGGGAGCTGTTTTTT; CDR3aa: CASSLALATGELFF
j_gene: TRBJ1-6; d_gene: NA; abundance: few; v_gene: TRBV19; CDR3nt: TGTGCCAGTAGCACATTATCCTATAATTCACCCCTCCACTTT; CDR3aa: CASSTLSYNSPLHF
j_gene: TRBJ2-3; d_gene: TRBD2; abundance: NA; v_gene: TRBV5-1; CDR3nt: TGCGCCAGCAGCTCCACCTTACTAGCGGGATATACAGATACGCAGTATTTT; CDR3aa: CASSSTLLAGYTDTQYF
j_gene: TRBJ2-1; d_gene: TRBD2; abundance: NA; v_gene: TRBV13; CDR3nt: TGTGCCAGTAATTCCGGGACTAGCGGGGGTCCCTCCTACAATGAGCAGTTCTTC; CDR3aa: CASNSGTSGGPSYNEQFF
j_gene: TRBJ1-1; d_gene: NA; abundance: NA; v_gene: TRBV5-1; CDR3nt: TGCGCCAGCAGCTTGGTGGGGGGACTGAACACTGAAGCTTTCTTT; CDR3aa: CASSLVGGLNTEAFF
j_gene: TRBJ2-7; d_gene: NA; abundance: NA; v_gene: TRBV19; CDR3nt: TGTGCCAGCAAACCGGGACACCGGGTCTACGAGCAGTACTTC; CDR3aa: CASKPGHRVYEQYF
j_gene: TRBJ2-3; d_gene: TRBD1; abundance: NA; v_gene: TRBV9; CDR3nt: TGTGCCAGCAGCGAGAGGGGGCTCACAGATACGCAGTATTTT; CDR3aa: CASSERGLTDTQYF
j_gene: TRBJ2-1; d_gene: TRBD2; abundance: NA; v_gene: TRBV28; CDR3nt: TGTGCCAGCAGTCCAAGGGGGACTAGGGAGGACTATGAGCAGTTCTTC; CDR3aa: CASSPRGTREDYEQFF
j_gene: TRBJ2-1; d_gene: TRBD2; abundance: NA; v_gene: TRBV4-1; CDR3nt: TGCGCCAGCAGCCAAGACGGGACTAGCGGGAAGTACAATGAGCAGTTCTTC; CDR3aa: CASSQDGTSGKYNEQFF
j_gene: TRBJ1-1; d_gene: NA; abundance: NA; v_gene: TRBV9; CDR3nt: TGTGCCAGCAGCATGGGAGGGGCCACTGAAGCTTTCTTT; CDR3aa: CASSMGGATEAFF
j_gene: TRBJ2-1; d_gene: TRBD2; abundance: NA; v_gene: TRBV4-1; CDR3nt: TGCGCCAGCAGCCAAGATAACGCGGGGGGACTGAATGAGCAGTTCTTC; CDR3aa: CASSQDNAGGLNEQFF
j_gene: TRBJ2-5; d_gene: TRBD1; abundance: NA; v_gene: TRBV19; CDR3nt: TGTGCCAGTAGTCCCCCCCGACGAACAGGGGGATCAGAGACCCAGTACTTC; CDR3aa: CASSPPRRTGGSETQYF
j_gene: TRBJ1-2; d_gene: NA; abundance: NA; v_gene: TRBV27; CDR3nt: TGTGCCAGCACCTACTATGGCTACACCTTC; CDR3aa: CASTYYGYTF
j_gene: TRBJ2-5; d_gene: NA; abundance: NA; v_gene: TRBV14; CDR3nt: TGTGCCAGCAGCCAAGAGACCATAGGAGGAGAGACCCAGTACTTC; CDR3aa: CASSQETIGGETQYF
j_gene: TRBJ2-3; d_gene: TRBD1; abundance: NA; v_gene: TRBV9; CDR3nt: TGTGCCAGCAGCTTCCTGGACAGGGAGGTAGATACGCAGTATTTT; CDR3aa: CASSFLDREVDTQYF
j_gene: TRBJ2-3; d_gene: NA; abundance: NA; v_gene: TRBV9; CDR3nt: TGTGCCAGCATGAACAGAAACACAGATACGCAGTATTTT; CDR3aa: CASMNRNTDTQYF
j_gene: TRBJ2-1; d_gene: TRBD2; abundance: NA; v_gene: TRBV28; CDR3nt: TGTGCCAGCAGTAGATGGGGACTAGCGGGCAATGAGCAGTTCTTC; CDR3aa: CASSRWGLAGNEQFF
j_gene: TRBJ2-1; d_gene: TRBD2; abundance: NA; v_gene: TRBV28; CDR3nt: TGTGCCAGCAGTTTACGAGCGGGGGTCTACAATGAGCAGTTCTTC; CDR3aa: CASSLRAGVYNEQFF
j_gene: TRBJ2-1; d_gene: NA; abundance: NA; v_gene: TRBV6-1; CDR3nt: TGTGCCAGCAGATTCCCAGGGAAGTCCTACAATGAGCAGTTCTTC; CDR3aa: CASRFPGKSYNEQFF
j_gene: TRBJ2-1; d_gene: NA; abundance: once; v_gene: TRBV2; CDR3nt: TGTGCCAGCCCGACTGTATCGGAGTACTCCTACAATGAGCAGTTCTTC; CDR3aa: CASPTVSEYSYNEQFF
j_gene: TRBJ2-1; d_gene: NA; abundance: NA; v_gene: TRBV21-1; CDR3nt: TGTGCCAGCAGCAAAGCGGAAACGGCCCCGGGAGAGAGTACATGGGATGAGCAGTTCTTC; CDR3aa: CASSKAETAPGESTWDEQFF
j_gene: TRBJ1-3; d_gene: NA; abundance: NA; v_gene: TRBV7-9; CDR3nt: TGTGCCAGCAGCCTCCTCTCAGCTGGAAACACCATATATTTT; CDR3aa: CASSLLSAGNTIYF
j_gene: TRBJ2-5; d_gene: TRBD1; abundance: NA; v_gene: TRBV6-1; CDR3nt: TGTGCCAGCAGGGGACAGGGGGAGTTATCGGAGACCCAGTACTTC; CDR3aa: CASRGQGELSETQYF